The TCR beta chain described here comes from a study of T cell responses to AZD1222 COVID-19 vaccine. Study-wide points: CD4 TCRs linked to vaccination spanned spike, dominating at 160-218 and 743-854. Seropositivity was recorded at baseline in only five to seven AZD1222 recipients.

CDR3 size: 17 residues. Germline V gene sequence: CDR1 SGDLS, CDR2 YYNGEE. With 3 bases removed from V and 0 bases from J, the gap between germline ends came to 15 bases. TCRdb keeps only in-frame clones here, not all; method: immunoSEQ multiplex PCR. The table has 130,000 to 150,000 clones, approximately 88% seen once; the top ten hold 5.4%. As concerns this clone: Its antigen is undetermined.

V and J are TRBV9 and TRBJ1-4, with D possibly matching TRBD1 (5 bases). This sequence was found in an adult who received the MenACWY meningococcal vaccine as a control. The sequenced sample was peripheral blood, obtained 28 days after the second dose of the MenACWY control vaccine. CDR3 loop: CASSDPGGRATNEKLFF. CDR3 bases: TGTGCCAGCAGCGACCCCGGGGGTCGGGCAACTAATGAAAAACTGTTTTTT. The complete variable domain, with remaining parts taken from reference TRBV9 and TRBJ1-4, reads DSGVTQTPKHLITATGQRVTLRCSPRSGDLSVYWYQQSLDQGLQFLIQYYNGEERAKGNILERFSAQQFPDLHSELNLSSLELGDSALYFCASSDPGGRATNEKLFFGSGTQLSVL.